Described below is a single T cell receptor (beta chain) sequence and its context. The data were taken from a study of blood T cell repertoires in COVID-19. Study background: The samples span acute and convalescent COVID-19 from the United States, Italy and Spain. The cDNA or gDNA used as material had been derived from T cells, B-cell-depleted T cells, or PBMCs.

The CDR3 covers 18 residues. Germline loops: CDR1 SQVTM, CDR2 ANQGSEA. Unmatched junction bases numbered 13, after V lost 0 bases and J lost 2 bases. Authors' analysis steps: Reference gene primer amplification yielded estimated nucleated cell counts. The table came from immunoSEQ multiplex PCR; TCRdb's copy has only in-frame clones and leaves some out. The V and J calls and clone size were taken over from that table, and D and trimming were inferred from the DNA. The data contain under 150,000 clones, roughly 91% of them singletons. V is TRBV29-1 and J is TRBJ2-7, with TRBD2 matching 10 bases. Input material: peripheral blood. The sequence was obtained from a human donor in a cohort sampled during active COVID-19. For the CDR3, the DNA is TGCAGCGTTGAAGAGGGCTCAGCGGGAGGGCATGGACCCTACGAGCAGTACTTC. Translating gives CSVEEGSAGGHGPYEQYF.